This T cell receptor beta chain was sequenced during a study of blood T cell repertoires in COVID-19. The wider study: Acute and convalescent COVID-19 specimens originated in the United States, Italy and Spain. Sample material is recorded as cDNA or gDNA derived from T cells, B-cell-depleted T cells, or PBMCs.

How the authors handled the data: The authors estimated nucleated cell counts from reference gene primer amplification. Generated by immunoSEQ multiplex PCR, the TCRdb table keeps only in-frame clones and is missing some. V, J and clone size derive from that table, while D and trimming were established from the DNA sequence. The sample records 110,000 to 150,000 clones, around 86% being singletons. Germline V lookup: CDR1 SGHRS, CDR2 YFSETQ. Trimming stripped 7 bases from V and 1 base from J, with 12 bases between. This CDR3 has 14 residues. The gene calls are TRBV5-1 and TRBJ1-3, with D unresolved. Sequenced input: peripheral blood. The source is a woman aged 80 or older with acute or convalescent COVID-19. This chain's CDR3 is CASAFGPSGNTIYF. The CDR3 DNA reads TGCGCCAGCGCCTTTGGGCCTTCTGGAAACACCATATATTTT.